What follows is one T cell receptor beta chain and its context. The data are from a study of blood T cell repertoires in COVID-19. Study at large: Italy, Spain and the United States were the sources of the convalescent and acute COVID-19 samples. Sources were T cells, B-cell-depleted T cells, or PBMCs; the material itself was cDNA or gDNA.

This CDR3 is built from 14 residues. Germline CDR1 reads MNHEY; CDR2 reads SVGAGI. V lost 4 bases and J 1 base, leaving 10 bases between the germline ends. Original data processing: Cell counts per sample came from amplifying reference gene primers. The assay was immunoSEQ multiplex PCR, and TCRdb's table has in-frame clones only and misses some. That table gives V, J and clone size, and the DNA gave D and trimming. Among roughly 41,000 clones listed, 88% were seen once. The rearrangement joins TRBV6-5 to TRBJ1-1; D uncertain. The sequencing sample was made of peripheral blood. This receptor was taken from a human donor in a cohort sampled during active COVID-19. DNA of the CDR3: TGTGCCAGCAGTTTTGGTACTGGGAACACTGAAGCTTTCTTT. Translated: CASSFGTGNTEAFF.